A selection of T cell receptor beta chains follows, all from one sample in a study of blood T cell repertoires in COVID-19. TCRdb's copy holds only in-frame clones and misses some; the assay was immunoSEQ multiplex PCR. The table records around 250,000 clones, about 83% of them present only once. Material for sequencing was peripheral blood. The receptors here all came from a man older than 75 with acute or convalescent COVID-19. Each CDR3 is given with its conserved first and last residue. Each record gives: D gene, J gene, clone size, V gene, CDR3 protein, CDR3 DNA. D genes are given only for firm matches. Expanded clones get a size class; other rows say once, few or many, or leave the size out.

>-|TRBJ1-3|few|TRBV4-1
CASSQDREWSIYF
TGCGCCAGCAGCCAAGATCGGGAGTGGTCCATATATTTT
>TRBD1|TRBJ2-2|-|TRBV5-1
CASSPTGTGLTGELFF
TGCGCCAGCAGCCCGACGGGGACAGGACTCACCGGGGAGCTGTTTTTT
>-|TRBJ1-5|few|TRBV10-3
CAISEFGASQPQHF
TGTGCCATCAGTGAGTTCGGAGCAAGCCAGCCCCAGCATTTT
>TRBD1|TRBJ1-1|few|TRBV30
CAWSVWDRPNTEAFF
TGTGCCTGGAGTGTATGGGACAGGCCCAACACTGAAGCTTTCTTT
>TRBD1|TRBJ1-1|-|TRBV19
CASSSRGRGNTEAFF
TGTGCCAGTAGTTCCAGGGGGCGCGGGAACACTGAAGCTTTCTTT
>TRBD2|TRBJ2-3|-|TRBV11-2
CASSGTSGTSSRRTDTQYF
TGTGCCAGCAGTGGGACCTCCGGGACTAGTTCCCGTCGGACAGATACGCAGTATTTT
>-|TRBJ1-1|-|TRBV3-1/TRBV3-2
CASSQEVGLLGTEAFF
TGTGCCAGCAGCCAAGAAGTAGGACTGCTGGGCACTGAAGCTTTCTTT
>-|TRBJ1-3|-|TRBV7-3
CASSRSSGNTIYF
TGTGCCAGCAGCCGGAGCTCTGGAAACACCATATATTTT
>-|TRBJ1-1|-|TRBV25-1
CASSDINTEAFF
TGTGCCAGCAGTGACATCAACACTGAAGCTTTCTTT
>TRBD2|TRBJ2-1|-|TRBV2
CASRLGLDNEQFF
TGTGCCAGCAGGCTGGGACTAGACAATGAGCAGTTCTTC
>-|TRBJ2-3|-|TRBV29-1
CSAERRGPDTQYF
TGCAGCGCGGAAAGGAGAGGTCCAGATACGCAGTATTTT
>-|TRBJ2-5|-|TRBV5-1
CASSLVAEETQYF
TGCGCCAGCAGCTTGGTAGCCGAGGAGACCCAGTACTTC
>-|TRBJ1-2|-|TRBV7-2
CASSWRGIVYGYTF
TGTGCCAGCAGCTGGAGGGGAATCGTCTATGGCTACACCTTC
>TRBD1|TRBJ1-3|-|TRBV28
CATGTGEVSGNTIYF
TGTGCCACCGGGACAGGGGAAGTATCTGGAAACACCATATATTTT
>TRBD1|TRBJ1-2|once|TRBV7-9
CASSSSTGGNSGYTF
TGTGCCAGCAGCTCTTCGACAGGGGGGAATTCGGGCTACACCTTC
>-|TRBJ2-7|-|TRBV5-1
CASSGQGFDEQYF
TGCGCCAGCAGTGGGCAGGGTTTCGACGAGCAGTACTTC
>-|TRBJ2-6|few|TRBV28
CASNSLGASGANVLTF
TGTGCCAGCAACAGCCTTGGGGCCTCTGGGGCCAACGTCCTGACTTTC
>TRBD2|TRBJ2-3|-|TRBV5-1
CASSGIGLAGGPDTQYF
TGCGCCAGCAGCGGAATTGGACTAGCGGGAGGGCCAGATACGCAGTATTTT
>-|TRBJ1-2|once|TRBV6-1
CASSLGAVEGGYTF
TGTGCCAGCAGTCTCGGAGCAGTCGAGGGCGGCTACACCTTC
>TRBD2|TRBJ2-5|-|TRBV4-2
CASSQDQTSGGGYQETQYF
TGTGCCAGCAGCCAAGATCAAACTAGCGGGGGGGGGTACCAAGAGACCCAGTACTTC
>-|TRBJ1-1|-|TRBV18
CASSPEALTEAFF
TGTGCCAGCTCACCAGAGGCTTTGACTGAAGCTTTCTTT
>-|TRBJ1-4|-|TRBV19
CASSMGTLEKLFF
TGTGCCAGTAGTATGGGGACACTTGAAAAACTGTTTTTT
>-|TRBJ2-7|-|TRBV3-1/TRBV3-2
CASSLEYEQYF
TGTGCCAGCAGCCTCGAGTACGAGCAGTACTTC
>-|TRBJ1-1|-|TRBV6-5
CASREGPTEAFF
TGTGCCAGCAGGGAGGGTCCGACTGAAGCTTTCTTT
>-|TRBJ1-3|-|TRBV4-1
CASSQERVGGNTIYF
TGCGCCAGCAGCCAAGAGAGGGTGGGTGGAAACACCATATATTTT
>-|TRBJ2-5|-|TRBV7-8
CASSRQVETQYF
TGTGCCAGCAGCCGACAGGTTGAGACCCAGTACTTC
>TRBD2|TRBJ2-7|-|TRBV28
CASSPPRGIRFSYEQYF
TGTGCCAGCAGTCCTCCGCGGGGGATACGATTCTCTTACGAGCAGTACTTC
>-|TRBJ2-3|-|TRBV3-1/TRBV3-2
CASSQGPEGQSTDTQYF
TGTGCCAGCAGCCAAGGCCCGGAGGGCCAAAGCACAGATACGCAGTATTTT
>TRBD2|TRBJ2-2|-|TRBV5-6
CASSAAGTSVSTNTGELFF
TGTGCCAGCAGCGCAGCTGGGACTAGCGTTTCGACGAACACCGGGGAGCTGTTTTTT
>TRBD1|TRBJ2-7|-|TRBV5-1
CASSLVTGVSYEQYF
TGCGCCAGCAGCTTGGTTACAGGGGTGTCCTACGAGCAGTACTTC